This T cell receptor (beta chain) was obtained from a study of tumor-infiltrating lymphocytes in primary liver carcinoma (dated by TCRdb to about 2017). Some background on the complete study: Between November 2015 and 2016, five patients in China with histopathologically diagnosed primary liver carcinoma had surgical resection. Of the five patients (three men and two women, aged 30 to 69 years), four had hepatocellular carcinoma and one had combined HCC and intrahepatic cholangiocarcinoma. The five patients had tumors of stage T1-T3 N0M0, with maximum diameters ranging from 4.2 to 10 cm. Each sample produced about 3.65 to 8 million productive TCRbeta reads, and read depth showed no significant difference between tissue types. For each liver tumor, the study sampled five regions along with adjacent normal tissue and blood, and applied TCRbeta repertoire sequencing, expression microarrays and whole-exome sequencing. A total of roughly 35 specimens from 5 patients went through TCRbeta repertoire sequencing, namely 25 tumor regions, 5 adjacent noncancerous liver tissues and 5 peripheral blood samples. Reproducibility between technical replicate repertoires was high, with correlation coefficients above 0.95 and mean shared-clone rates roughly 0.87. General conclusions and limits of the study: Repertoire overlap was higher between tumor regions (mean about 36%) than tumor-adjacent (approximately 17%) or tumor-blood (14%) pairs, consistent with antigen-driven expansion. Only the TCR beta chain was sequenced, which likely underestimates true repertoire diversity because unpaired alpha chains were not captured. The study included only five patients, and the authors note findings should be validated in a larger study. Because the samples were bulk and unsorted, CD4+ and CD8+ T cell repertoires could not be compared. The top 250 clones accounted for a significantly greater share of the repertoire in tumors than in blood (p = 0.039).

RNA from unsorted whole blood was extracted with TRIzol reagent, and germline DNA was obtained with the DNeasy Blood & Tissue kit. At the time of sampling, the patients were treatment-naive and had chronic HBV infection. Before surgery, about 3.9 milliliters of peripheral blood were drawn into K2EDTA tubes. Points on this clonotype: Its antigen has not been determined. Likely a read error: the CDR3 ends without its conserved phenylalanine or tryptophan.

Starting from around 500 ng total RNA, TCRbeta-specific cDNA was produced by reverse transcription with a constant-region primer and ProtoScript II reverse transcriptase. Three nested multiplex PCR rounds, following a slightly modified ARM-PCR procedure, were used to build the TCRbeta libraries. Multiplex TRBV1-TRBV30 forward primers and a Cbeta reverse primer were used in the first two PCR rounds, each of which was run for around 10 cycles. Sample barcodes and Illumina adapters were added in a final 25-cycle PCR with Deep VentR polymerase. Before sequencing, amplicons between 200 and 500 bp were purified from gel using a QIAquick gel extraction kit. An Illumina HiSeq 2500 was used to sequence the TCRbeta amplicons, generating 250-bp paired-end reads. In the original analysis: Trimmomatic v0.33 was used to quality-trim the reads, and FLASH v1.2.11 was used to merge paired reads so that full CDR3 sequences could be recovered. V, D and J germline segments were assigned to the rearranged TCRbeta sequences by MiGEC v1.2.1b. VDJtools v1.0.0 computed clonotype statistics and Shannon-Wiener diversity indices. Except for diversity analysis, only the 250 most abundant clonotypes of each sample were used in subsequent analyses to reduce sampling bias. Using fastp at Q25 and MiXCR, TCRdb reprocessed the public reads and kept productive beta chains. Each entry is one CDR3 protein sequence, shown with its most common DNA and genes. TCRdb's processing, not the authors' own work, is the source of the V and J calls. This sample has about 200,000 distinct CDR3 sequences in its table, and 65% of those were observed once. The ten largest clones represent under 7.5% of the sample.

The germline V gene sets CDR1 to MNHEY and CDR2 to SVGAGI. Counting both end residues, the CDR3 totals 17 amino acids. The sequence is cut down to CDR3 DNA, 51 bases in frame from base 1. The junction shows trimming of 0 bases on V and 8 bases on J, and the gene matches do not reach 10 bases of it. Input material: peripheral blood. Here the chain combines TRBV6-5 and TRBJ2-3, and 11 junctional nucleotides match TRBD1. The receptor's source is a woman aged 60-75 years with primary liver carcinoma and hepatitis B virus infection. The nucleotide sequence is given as TGTGCCAGCAGTTACTCAAAATCCGGACAGGGGGCTAGTACGCAGTATCTT. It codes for CASSYSKSGQGASTQYL.